This entry is about one T cell receptor beta chain. Its specificity is not known. Stimulation used 9 to 10 ug/mL lysate from CMV-infected fibroblasts. Sorted nonresponding memory CD4+ T cells were CD40L-negative, CD69-negative, CD45RO-high. This entry comes from a study of persistence of HIV-infected CD4 T cells. Study background: Donors had been on suppressive ART for a median of 8 years.

Sequencing used immunoSEQ version 4 in survey mode. Measured with immunoSEQ multiplex PCR; TCRdb has only the in-frame clones, and not every one. The table includes 45,000 to 55,000 clones, more than 60% detected once. The V end lost 2 bases, the J end lost 3 bases, and 8 bases lay between the germline ends. The CDR3 contains 14 residues. Germline V gives CDR1 MNHEY, CDR2 SMNVEV (reference sequence). This clonotype was sampled from an adult man with HIV who was CMV-seropositive. The material was CD4+ T cells sorted from PBMCs after approximately 19-hour stimulation, obtained from a patient who received antiretroviral therapy. The V gene is TRBV27, the J gene TRBJ1-3; D remains ambiguous. CDR3 sequence (DNA): TGTGCCAGCAGTTTAACCAAGATTGGAAACACCATATATTTT. It translates to CASSLTKIGNTIYF.